The rows below give T cell receptor beta chains drawn from one sample of a study of CD4+ T cells in melanoma. TCRdb keeps only in-frame clones here, not all; method: immunoSEQ multiplex PCR. The sample yields more than 90,000 clones, around 92% seen once. The sequenced sample was peripheral blood. All receptors derive from a human donor with melanoma. CDR3s include the opening cysteine and the closing phenylalanine or tryptophan. A D gene is named only where the DNA matches it firmly. For some rows the clone size is stated as once, few or many, or as a class when expanded; others skip it.

abundance	v_gene	d_gene	j_gene	CDR3aa	CDR3nt
.	TRBV2	TRBD2	TRBJ2-3	CASKRGNTDTQYF	TGTGCCAGCAAGCGGGGAAACACAGATACGCAGTATTTT
.	TRBV4-1	.	TRBJ1-1	CASSQDIRVGWDEAFF	TGCGCCAGCAGCCAAGATATCAGGGTGGGATGGGATGAAGCTTTCTTT
.	TRBV5-1	.	TRBJ2-7	CASSLGLGISYEQYF	TGCGCCAGCAGCTTGGGGCTGGGAATTTCCTACGAGCAGTACTTC
.	TRBV7-9	.	TRBJ1-5	CASSLVTGPILSNQPQHF	TGTGCCAGCAGCTTAGTAACGGGGCCGATCCTAAGCAATCAGCCCCAGCATTTT
.	TRBV27	TRBD1	TRBJ2-5	CASSQGQGSEETQYF	TGTGCCAGCAGTCAGGGACAGGGTTCGGAGGAGACCCAGTACTTC
.	TRBV11-1	.	TRBJ1-4	CASSLTRDEKLFF	TGTGCCAGCAGCTTAACGCGGGATGAAAAACTGTTTTTT
.	TRBV19	TRBD2	TRBJ2-7	CASSPGLAGGYEQYF	TGTGCCAGTAGTCCGGGACTAGCGGGGGGGTACGAGCAGTACTTC
.	TRBV2	.	TRBJ2-2	CASSRDTGELFF	TGTGCCAGCAGTAGAGACACCGGGGAGCTGTTTTTT
.	TRBV6-4	.	TRBJ2-3	CASSDGGSTDTQYF	TGTGCCAGCAGTGACGGCGGGAGCACAGATACGCAGTATTTT
.	TRBV7-6	TRBD2	TRBJ2-1	CASSLGLAGNNEQFF	TGTGCCAGCAGCTTAGGTCTAGCGGGGAACAATGAGCAGTTCTTC
.	TRBV6-5	.	TRBJ2-7	CASSYRLAESEQYF	TGTGCCAGCAGTTATAGACTCGCCGAGAGTGAGCAGTACTTC
.	TRBV7-9	.	TRBJ2-7	CASSTEGVSSSYEQYF	TGTGCCAGCAGCACCGAGGGGGTTTCCTCCTCCTACGAGCAGTACTTC
.	TRBV7-5	.	TRBJ1-2	CARSLVLGVAPFYGYTF	TGTGCCAGAAGCCTCGTTTTGGGAGTGGCCCCCTTCTATGGCTACACCTTC
once	TRBV28	.	TRBJ2-1	CASRKDRPISSYNEQFF	TGTGCCAGCAGGAAAGACAGGCCAATCAGCTCCTACAATGAGCAGTTCTTC
.	TRBV30	TRBD1	TRBJ1-4	CAWTGTGDEKLFF	TGTGCCTGGACCGGGACAGGGGACGAAAAACTGTTTTTT
.	TRBV18	TRBD2	TRBJ2-7	CASSPPGLAAAYEQYF	TGTGCCAGCTCACCTCCGGGACTAGCGGCAGCCTACGAGCAGTACTTC
.	TRBV6-1	.	TRBJ1-1	CASSEVGGNTEAFF	TGTGCCAGCAGTGAAGTGGGAGGGAACACTGAAGCTTTCTTT
.	TRBV29-1	TRBD2	TRBJ2-7	CSATGTSAYEQYF	TGCAGCGCAACCGGGACTAGCGCCTACGAGCAGTACTTC
.	TRBV6-6	.	TRBJ2-3	CASKTGVSTDTQYF	TGTGCCAGCAAGACGGGGGTTAGCACAGATACGCAGTATTTT
once	TRBV19	.	TRBJ1-5	CASRWALNQPQHF	TGTGCCAGTCGTTGGGCCTTAAATCAGCCCCAGCATTTT
.	TRBV18	.	TRBJ2-7	CASSPQDLKSTATYEQYF	TGTGCCAGCTCACCACAAGACCTAAAATCGACAGCGACCTACGAGCAGTACTTC
.	TRBV4-1	.	TRBJ1-6	CASSLQKTGFNSPLHF	TGCGCCAGCAGCTTACAAAAAACGGGGTTTAATTCACCCCTCCACTTT
once	TRBV19	.	TRBJ2-2	CASSTTETNTGELFF	TGTGCCAGTAGCACGACTGAGACGAACACCGGGGAGCTGTTTTTT
.	TRBV4-2	TRBD2	TRBJ2-3	CASSQDWLAGASSTDTQYF	TGTGCCAGCAGCCAAGATTGGCTAGCGGGGGCATCTAGCACAGATACGCAGTATTTT
.	TRBV5-1	TRBD1	TRBJ2-1	CASSFEGARVNEQFF	TGCGCCAGCAGCTTCGAGGGGGCGCGAGTCAATGAGCAGTTCTTC
.	TRBV9	.	TRBJ2-1	CASSFQGLGNGEQFF	TGTGCCAGCAGCTTTCAGGGGCTGGGGAACGGCGAGCAGTTCTTC
.	TRBV4-3	.	TRBJ2-1	CASSQALTVWYEQFF	TGCGCCAGCAGCCAAGCTTTAACGGTGTGGTATGAGCAGTTCTTC
.	TRBV9	.	TRBJ2-7	CASSVAGTLSYEQYF	TGTGCCAGCAGCGTTGCCGGGACTCTCTCCTACGAGCAGTACTTC
.	TRBV6-6	TRBD2	TRBJ2-1	CASSYDSGSVNEQFF	TGTGCCAGCAGTTACGATAGCGGGAGCGTAAATGAGCAGTTCTTC
.	TRBV2	.	TRBJ1-5	CASSDGLNQPQHF	TGTGCCAGCAGTGACGGACTTAATCAGCCCCAGCATTTT
.	TRBV15	TRBD1	TRBJ1-1	CATSRGGTGTTEAFF	TGTGCCACCAGCAGAGGTGGGACAGGGACCACTGAAGCTTTCTTT
.	TRBV11-1	.	TRBJ2-5	CASSHDRRGETQYF	TGTGCCAGCAGCCACGACAGGCGGGGAGAGACCCAGTACTTC
.	TRBV5-5	TRBD1	TRBJ1-1	CASSTTGVNTEAFF	TGTGCCAGCAGCACGACAGGGGTGAACACTGAAGCTTTCTTT
few	TRBV29-1	.	TRBJ2-7	CSVGGSSYEQYF	TGCAGCGTTGGTGGAAGCTCCTACGAGCAGTACTTC
.	TRBV13	.	TRBJ2-3	CASSLRWESQYF	TGTGCCAGCAGCTTAAGGTGGGAATCGCAGTATTTT
once	TRBV12-5	TRBD2	TRBJ2-3	CASGLALAGVTDTQYF	TGTGCTAGTGGTTTGGCCCTAGCGGGAGTAACAGATACGCAGTATTTT
.	TRBV21-1	.	TRBJ2-7	CASSKVFGQGKTYEQYF	TGTGCCAGCAGCAAAGTATTTGGACAGGGGAAAACCTACGAGCAGTACTTC
.	TRBV5-1	.	TRBJ2-2	CASSLSSSNTGELFF	TGCGCCAGCAGCTTGAGTTCCTCAAACACCGGGGAGCTGTTTTTT
.	TRBV19	.	TRBJ2-5	CASSIGGSSKTQYF	TGTGCCAGTAGTATCGGGGGTAGTTCGAAGACCCAGTACTTC